Sequencing of this T cell receptor beta chain was carried out in a study of neurological immune-mediated disorders. Regarding the study as a whole: While HTLV-1-associated myelopathy showed the greatest TCR clonal expansion, multiple sclerosis showed the least, falling below healthy controls.

In the case of this clonotype: What it binds is not known.

This CDR3 contains 13 residues. V was clipped by 2 bases and J by 2 bases, with 10 bases between them. Germline V gene sequence: CDR1 DFQATT, CDR2 SNEGSKA (reference sequence). MiXCR, applied by TCRdb to the 5' RACE reads, yields one record per CDR3 protein. Of approximately 48,000 distinct CDR3 sequences in the sample, around a sixth are singletons; the top ten hold 3.5% to 4.5%. Sequencing was done on a sample of PBMCs. This clonotype was obtained from a man aged 55 to 70 in good health. The chain is built from TRBV20-1 and TRBJ2-7, with D possibly TRBD2 on 5 matching bases. The CDR3 DNA reads TGCAGTGCTAGAAGAGGGAGCCCCTACGAGCAGTACTTC. Its protein product is CSARRGSPYEQYF.